One sample yielded the 26 T cell receptor beta chains listed below, sequenced in a study of CD8 T cells in Susac syndrome. Random-hexamer reverse transcription was applied to roughly 0.45 to 1 ug RNA. TCRdb analysed the immunoSEQ multiplex PCR reads with MiXCR anew, one entry per CDR3 protein. The table includes about 180,000 distinct CDR3 sequences, approximately 95% detected once. Sequenced input: CD4+ T cells from PBMCs. The receptors were sampled from a human donor with multiple sclerosis.

V usage is TRBV9 and J usage is TRBJ2-1, with D maybe TRBD1 (5 bases). The length of the CDR3 is 15 residues. V dropped 0 bases and J dropped 6 bases, with 13 bases sitting between them. Germline CDR1 is SGDLS and CDR2 is YYNGEE. CDR3 bases: TGTGCCAGCAGCGTAGTAGGGGTTAAAACCAATGAGCAGTTCTTC. Its translation is CASSVVGVKTNEQFF.

The V gene is TRBV3-1, the J gene TRBJ1-1; D is undetermined. There are 14 residues in the CDR3. Germline assignment: CDR1 LGHDT and CDR2 YNNKEL (reference sequence). V shed 4 bases and J shed 1 base, with 10 bases lying between them. The CDR3 bases are TGTGCCAGCAGCCTAGGTGGCGCGAACACTGAAGCTTTCTTT. Amino acid sequence: CASSLGGANTEAFF.

The chain carries TRBV3-1 and TRBJ2-5; D is perhaps TRBD2 (6 bases). Trimming stripped 4 bases from V and 5 bases from J, with 11 bases between. The CDR3 consists of 13 residues. CDR1 and CDR2 (germline): LGHDT, YNNKEL (reference sequence). The CDR3 sequence is CASSPGGTETQYF. In DNA form, the CDR3 reads TGTGCCAGCAGCCCCGGGGGTACCGAGACCCAGTACTTC.

The chain has TRBV2 and TRBJ1-3; D gene uncertain. The CDR3 covers 17 residues. CDR1 SNHLY and CDR2 FYNNEI come from the germline V gene. V was trimmed by 6 bases and J by 0 bases, leaving 18 bases between them. This CDR3 is CASRPLGGVSSGNTIYF. The CDR3 DNA sequence: TGTGCCAGCAGACCCCTGGGCGGGGTTAGCTCTGGAAACACCATATATTTT.

This rearrangement joins TRBV30 to TRBJ2-3, with D maybe TRBD2 (5 bases). CDR3 length: 13 amino acids. V lost 0 bases to trimming and J lost 6 bases, with 10 bases between them. Germline-derived CDR1 and CDR2 are GTSNPN and SVGIG (reference sequence). The CDR3 sequence is CAWSVLATDTQYF. CDR3 DNA: TGTGCCTGGAGTGTCCTAGCTACCGATACGCAGTATTTT.

This sequence joins TRBV29-1 and TRBJ2-5, with D perhaps given as TRBD1 or TRBD2 (5 bases each). CDR1 is SQVTM, CDR2 ANQGSEA, per germline. The V end lost 4 bases, the J end lost 7 bases, and 13 bases lay between the germline ends. The CDR3 runs to 12 residues. In DNA, the CDR3 is TGCAGCGTTGGAGGGGCTGGAGGGACCCAGTACTTC. Protein sequence: CSVGGAGGTQYF.

This chain connects TRBV9 to TRBJ2-1; D is possibly TRBD1 or TRBD2 (5 bases each). The V end lost 0 bases, the J end lost 0 bases, and 10 bases lay between the germline ends. There are 16 residues in the CDR3. Germline V CDR1 and CDR2: SGDLS, YYNGEE. The CDR3 nucleotides read TGTGCCAGCAGCGTAGGGGGGTCGAGCTCCTACAATGAGCAGTTCTTC. Amino acid sequence: CASSVGGSSSYNEQFF.

The gene calls are TRBV7-3 and TRBJ2-3; D is tentatively TRBD1 or TRBD2 (5 bases each). The CDR3 totals 13 residues. V was pared by 4 bases and J by 10 bases, with 15 bases between. Germline values: CDR1 SGHTA, CDR2 FQGTGA. CDR3: CASSSRSRDPQYF. CDR3 DNA: TGTGCCAGCAGCTCCCGGAGCCGGGACCCGCAGTATTTT.

This clonotype was counted once. This sequence joins TRBV2 and TRBJ2-1; the match to TRBD1 covers 7 bases. This CDR3 is 19 amino acids long. V was pared by 5 bases and J by 5 bases, with 21 bases of the junction left unmatched. Germline lookup yields CDR1 SNHLY and CDR2 FYNNEI. The CDR3: CASSLRGTVPIRGDNEQFF. The CDR3 DNA reads as TGTGCCAGCAGTTTAAGGGGGACAGTCCCAATCCGGGGCGACAATGAGCAGTTCTTC.

The rearrangement joins TRBV28 to TRBJ1-2; TRBD1 aligns across 11 bases. The CDR3 consists of 14 residues. The J segment lost 7 bases and the V segment lost 5 bases, leaving 6 bases of the junction unmatched. Germline V CDR1 and CDR2: MDHEN, SYDVKM. CDR3 bases: TGTGCCAGCAGTCTGGACAGGGGGCGTTCTGGCTACACCTTC. Encoded protein: CASSLDRGRSGYTF.

V and J are TRBV24-1 and TRBJ2-1; 12 nucleotides match TRBD2. With 4 bases clipped from V and 4 bases from J, the junction kept 4 bases outside the gene matches. Germline-derived CDR1 and CDR2 are KGHDR and SFDVKD. The CDR3 covers 16 residues. The CDR3 DNA reads as TGTGCCACCAGTGACCCTAGCGGGGGGGCTTACAATGAGCAGTTCTTC. It specifies CATSDPSGGAYNEQFF.

The CDR3 coding sequence is TGTGCCAGCAGCTTTCCGGGGGCGAGCTACGAGCAGTACTTC. Translated: CASSFPGASYEQYF. The chain employs TRBV6-6 and TRBJ2-7, with D perhaps being TRBD1 or TRBD2 (6 bases each). There are 14 residues in the CDR3. V was clipped by 6 bases and J by 3 bases, with 15 bases between them. Germline CDR1 and CDR2: MNHNY and SVGAGI (reference sequence).

The chain carries TRBV7-2 and TRBJ2-3; no clear D. The CDR3 sequence is 14 residues long. Trimming stripped 4 bases from V and 2 bases from J, with 10 bases between. Germline lookup yields CDR1 SGHTA and CDR2 FQGNSA. CDR3 loop: CASSSPVDTDTQYF. Written as DNA, the CDR3 is TGTGCCAGCAGCTCCCCCGTAGACACAGATACGCAGTATTTT.

The J gene is TRBJ1-2, the V gene TRBV5-1, with 8 bases that match TRBD1. The germline V gene encodes CDR1 SGHRS and CDR2 YFSETQ. This CDR3 has 16 amino acids. Losses at the gene ends were 8 bases for V and 6 bases for J; bases not matched to a gene: 18. In DNA form, the CDR3 reads TGCGCCAGTCTCTGGGACAGGAGCCCTGAGGGGAATGGCTACACCTTC. This codes for CASLWDRSPEGNGYTF.

The CDR3 protein is CSARDRDRAWSEQYF. CDR3 nucleotides: TGCAGTGCTAGAGACCGGGACAGAGCTTGGTCCGAGCAGTACTTC. The rearrangement joins TRBV20-1 to TRBJ2-7, with TRBD1 matching over 7 bases. This CDR3 region has 15 residues. Germline-derived CDR1 and CDR2 are DFQATT and SNEGSKA (reference sequence). V dropped 0 bases and J dropped 6; count of bases not matched to a gene: 11.

The chain carries TRBV28 and TRBJ1-6; 8 nucleotides align to TRBD1. V trimming: 10 bases; J trimming: 9 bases; junction bases outside the gene matches: 11. Germline assignment: CDR1 MDHEN and CDR2 SYDVKM. The CDR3 extends over 14 amino acids. The CDR3 reads CATISGGAGSPLHF. CDR3 in DNA: TGTGCCACCATCTCAGGGGGCGCGGGTTCACCCCTCCACTTT.

V is TRBV3-1 and J is TRBJ2-7, with D hard to call. V was clipped by 4 bases and J by 0 bases, with 10 bases between them. This CDR3 region has 14 residues. The V gene's germline CDR1 is LGHDT and CDR2 YNNKEL (reference sequence). For the CDR3, the DNA is TGTGCCAGCAGCCCAAGATACAGCTCCTACGAGCAGTACTTC. Amino acid sequence: CASSPRYSSYEQYF.

V and J are TRBV5-6 and TRBJ2-7, with 7 bases aligning to TRBD2. V lost 4 bases to trimming and J lost 2 bases; unmatched junction nucleotides: 6. Germline lookup yields CDR1 SGHDT and CDR2 YYEEEE. The CDR3 extends over 14 amino acids. The DNA for the CDR3 is TGTGCCAGCAGCCTTAGCGGGTCGGCCTACGAGCAGTACTTC. Protein sequence: CASSLSGSAYEQYF.

A single count supports this clonotype. V is TRBV12-3 or TRBV12-4 and J is TRBJ1-3; D is ambiguous. Trimming removed 3 bases from V and 8 bases from J, with 14 bases in between. The CDR3 is 14 amino acids. In nucleotides, the CDR3 is TGTGCCAGCAGTTTTTACAGTTGGGTTCACACCATATATTTT. This encodes CASSFYSWVHTIYF.

V and J are TRBV18 and TRBJ1-4; D is undetermined. CDR1 KGHSH and CDR2 LQKENI come from the germline V gene. V was cut by 3 bases and J by 0 bases, with 8 bases left in between. The CDR3 has 15 amino acids. CDR3 coding DNA: TGTGCCAGCTCACCGAATCCTGCAACTAATGAAAAACTGTTTTTT. Translation: CASSPNPATNEKLFF.

CDR3 sequence: CASSYSTSHPVQPQHF. CDR3 sequence (DNA): TGTGCCAGCAGTTACTCGACCAGCCACCCGGTTCAGCCCCAGCATTTT. The genes are TRBV6-5 and TRBJ1-5, with D unresolved. Trimming pared 0 bases from V and 6 bases from J, leaving 15 bases between. CDR3 length: 16 residues. Germline assignment: CDR1 MNHEY and CDR2 SVGAGI.

The chain joins TRBV30 to TRBJ1-1, with 7 bases aligning to TRBD1. The CDR3 runs to 13 residues. Germline values: CDR1 GTSNPN, CDR2 SVGIG (reference sequence). The V gene end was trimmed by 5 bases and the J gene end by 0 bases; junction bases not matched to a gene: 3. The CDR3 DNA is TGTGCCTGGGGGGGACAGATGAACACTGAAGCTTTCTTT. Protein sequence: CAWGGQMNTEAFF.

The chain employs TRBV5-1 and TRBJ2-5; D may be TRBD1 (5 bases). CDR3 length equals 15 residues. Germline CDR1 reads SGHRS; CDR2 reads YFSETQ. Trimming removed 0 bases from V and 5 bases from J, with 14 bases in between. CDR3 residues: CASSLGAGMVETQYF. The DNA of the CDR3 is TGCGCCAGCAGCTTGGGGGCAGGGATGGTGGAGACCCAGTACTTC.

This clonotype was recorded only once. The J gene is TRBJ2-1, the V gene TRBV18; TRBD1 matches 10 bases. The CDR3 runs to 15 residues. The ends lost 6 bases at V and 7 bases at J; junction bases unmatched: 9. Per germline, CDR1 KGHSH and CDR2 LQKENI. The CDR3 loop is CASSPGTGEWNEQFF. The CDR3 nucleotides read TGTGCCAGCTCGCCCGGGACAGGGGAATGGAATGAGCAGTTCTTC.

The chain couples TRBV10-3 to TRBJ1-4; TRBD1 is a possible D gene (5 bases). Germline CDR1 and CDR2: ENHRY and SYGVKD. This CDR3 region has 15 residues. V lost 3 bases and J 7 bases, leaving 15 bases between the germline ends. CDR3 nucleotide sequence: TGTGCCATCAGTGACCCTGAAAGGGACGGTGAAAAACTGTTTTTT. Translating it yields CAISDPERDGEKLFF.

In regard to this clonotype: Its ends do not fully match the called genes, so a read error is possible. This chain joins TRBV5-1 and TRBJ2-7; the match to TRBD1 covers 7 bases. The CDR3 has 12 amino acids. Germline values: CDR1 SGHRS, CDR2 YFSETQ. CDR3 protein: CASSGDSYEQYF. CDR3 in DNA: TGTGCCAGCAGTGGGGACAGCTACGAGCAGTACTTC.